These 8 T cell receptor beta chains share one sample of origin, sequenced in a study of T cell responses to AZD1222 COVID-19 vaccine. Libraries were prepared by immunoSEQ multiplex PCR; TCRdb keeps only in-frame clonotypes and omits some of them. The sample has roughly 65,000 clones; approximately 82% are singletons. This specimen was peripheral blood, taken 28 days after the second AZD1222 dose. These receptor sequences come from an adult who received the AZD1222 COVID-19 vaccine.

The chain recombines TRBV18 with TRBJ1-3; D may be TRBD1 (5 bases). The CDR3 consists of 15 residues. Germline CDR1 KGHSH, CDR2 LQKENI. With 3 bases removed from V and 3 bases from J, the gap between germline ends came to 12 bases. The CDR3 region is CASSPRGESGNTIYF. In nucleotides, the CDR3 is TGTGCCAGCTCACCGAGAGGGGAAAGTGGAAACACCATATATTTT. Full variable domain (rest looked up from reference TRBV18 and TRBJ1-3): NAGVMQNPRHLVRRRGQEARLRCSPMKGHSHVYWYRQLPEEGLKFMVYLQKENIIDESGMPKERFSAEFPKEGPSILRIQQVVRGDSAAYFCASSPRGESGNTIYFGEGSWLTVV.

The rearrangement joins TRBV10-1 to TRBJ2-7, with TRBD1 as a possible D gene (6 bases). V was pared by 6 bases and J by 5 bases, with 17 bases between. CDR3 length: 14 amino acids. The germline CDR1 and CDR2 sequences are WNHNN and SYGVQD (reference sequence). The CDR3 here is CASSSGDTYDEQYF. CDR3 DNA sequence: TGCGCCAGCAGCTCCGGGGACACGTACGACGAGCAGTACTTC.

This chain links TRBV12-5 with TRBJ1-2; no reliable D call. This CDR3 spans 13 amino acids. V was clipped by 0 bases and J by 8 bases, with 10 bases between them. The germline V gene has CDR1 LGHNT and CDR2 FRNRAP. CDR3 DNA: TGTGCTAGTGGTTTGGTAGACCTGCGAGGCTACACCTTC. Translation gives CASGLVDLRGYTF.

J is TRBJ1-5 and V is TRBV7-9; D unresolved. V lost 6 bases to trimming and J lost 2 bases, with 8 bases between them. The germline V gene encodes CDR1 SEHNR and CDR2 FQNEAQ (reference sequence). The CDR3 runs to 13 residues. The CDR3 nucleotides read TGTGCCAGCAGTTCCGCAGGCAATCAGCCCCAGCATTTT. Translation gives CASSSAGNQPQHF. The full variable domain, with the rest looked up from reference TRBV7-9 and TRBJ1-5, is DTGVSQNPRHKITKRGQNVTFRCDPISEHNRLYWYRQTLGQGPEFLTYFQNEAQLEKSRLLSDRFSAERPKGSFSTLEIQRTEQGDSAMYLCASSSAGNQPQHFGDGTRLSIL.

The V gene is TRBV7-2, the J gene TRBJ2-7; D is perhaps TRBD2 (5 bases). V lost 2 bases and J 6 bases, leaving 11 bases between the germline ends. Per the germline V gene, CDR1 is SGHTA and CDR2 is FQGNSA. The CDR3 runs to 13 residues. The CDR3 DNA reads TGTGCCAGCAGCTTATGGGAGCGCCGCGAGCAGTACTTC. Protein sequence: CASSLWERREQYF.

The rearrangement joins TRBV29-1 to TRBJ1-5, with D tentatively TRBD1 (5 bases). CDR1 and CDR2 from the germline V gene are SQVTM and ANQGSEA. Trimming cost V 5 bases and J 3 bases, with 14 bases left between them. The CDR3 length is 14 residues. CDR3 residues: CSVKADSNNQPQHF. The DNA of the CDR3 is TGCAGCGTTAAGGCTGACAGTAACAATCAGCCCCAGCATTTT.

This chain connects TRBV14 to TRBJ1-3; possible D gene TRBD1, 5 bases. The V end was cut by 1 base, the J end by 0 bases, with 13 bases between. Germline V lookup: CDR1 SGHDN, CDR2 FVKESK. There are 17 residues in the CDR3. CDR3 sequence: CASSQAYRLSSGNTIYF. The DNA for the CDR3 is TGTGCCAGCAGCCAAGCTTACAGGTTAAGCTCTGGAAACACCATATATTTT.

The chain couples TRBV6-6 to TRBJ2-3, with D perhaps TRBD1 or TRBD2 (5 bases each). CDR3 length: 15 amino acids. Germline CDR1 is MNHNY and CDR2 is SVGAGI (reference sequence). V lost 2 bases and J 6 bases, leaving 15 bases between the germline ends. CDR3 protein: CASSYVSGGEDTQYF. The CDR3 coding sequence is TGTGCCAGCAGTTACGTTTCTGGGGGTGAGGATACGCAGTATTTT.